The T cell receptor beta chain described here comes from a study of beta chain features in type 1 diabetes. Whole-study findings and limits: It was possible that PCR favored shorter templates, equally so in patients and controls. Small HLA sub-analyses could not settle whether HLA shapes TCRB rearrangement.

Remarks on this clone: Its antigen is undetermined.

Germline CDR1 is SGHRS and CDR2 is YFSETQ. The ends were cut back, 0 bases at V and 5 bases at J, with 12 bases in the middle. The CDR3 consists of 15 residues. Of the isolated RNA, all was reverse transcribed, and so the sequenced material was expressed TCRB transcripts. Deep immunoSEQ sequencing covered naive, central memory and regulatory T cell samples. The assay was immunoSEQ multiplex PCR, and TCRdb's table has in-frame clones only and misses some. The sample has about 340,000 clones; 7.5% to 9% are singletons. Material: central memory CD4+ T cells from blood. This clonotype originated in a woman aged 18-29 years in good health. The genes are TRBV5-1 and TRBJ2-1; D possibly corresponds to TRBD2 (6 bases). The CDR3: CASSLAGATNNEQFF. In nucleotides, the CDR3 is TGCGCCAGCAGCTTGGCGGGAGCGACAAACAATGAGCAGTTCTTC.